Shown below are 25 T cell receptor beta chains from a single sample sequenced in a study of blood T cell repertoires in COVID-19. Clones were read by immunoSEQ multiplex PCR, and TCRdb kept only the in-frame ones, dropping some. This table has about 350,000 clones, roughly 90% appearing once. The specimen was peripheral blood. The receptors shown here come from a woman aged 55 to 70 with COVID-19, enrolled during active disease.

The chain is built from TRBV5-6 and TRBJ2-6; D gene ambiguous. Per the germline V gene, CDR1 is SGHDT and CDR2 is YYEEEE. Trimming took off 2 bases at V and 0 bases at J, with 3 bases between the two ends. The CDR3 sequence is 14 residues long. Written as DNA, the CDR3 is TGTGCCAGCAGCTTTCGCTCTGGGGCCAACGTCCTGACTTTC. It is translated as CASSFRSGANVLTF. The whole variable domain, remainder taken from reference TRBV5-6 and TRBJ2-6, is DAGVTQSPTHLIKTRGQQVTLRCSPKSGHDTVSWYQQALGQGPQFIFQYYEEEERQRGNFPDRFSGHQFPNYSSELNVNALLLGDSALYLCASSFRSGANVLTFGAGSRLTVL.

V gene TRBV19 combines with J gene TRBJ1-4; 10 bases line up with TRBD1. CDR3 length: 14 amino acids. The ends lost 10 bases at V and 8 bases at J; junction bases unmatched: 10. Germline CDR1 and CDR2: LNHDA and SQIVND (reference sequence). The CDR3 nucleotides are TGTGCCACCCTCAGGACAGGGGGTTTGGAAAAACTGTTTTTT. Residues: CATLRTGGLEKLFF.

This clone has only one observation. The CDR3 loop is CASTPGDRYTGELFF. The CDR3 DNA is TGTGCCAGCACGCCTGGGGACAGGTACACCGGGGAGCTGTTTTTT. This chain connects TRBV27 to TRBJ2-2, with TRBD1 matching 8 bases. V shed 7 bases, J shed 3 bases, and the junction held 7 bases outside the gene matches. This CDR3 contains 15 residues. Looked up from germline, CDR1 is MNHEY and CDR2 is SMNVEV (reference sequence).

The rearrangement links TRBV6-4 to TRBJ1-5; 8 bases map to TRBD1. The V gene's germline CDR1 is MRHNA and CDR2 SNTAGT. Trimming took 5 bases from V and 3 from J; bases not matched to a gene: 15. The CDR3 is made up of 18 amino acids. As DNA, the CDR3 is TGTGCCAGCAGTCAAGACAGGGGCTCGTTTAATGACAATCAGCCCCAGCATTTT. Amino acid sequence: CASSQDRGSFNDNQPQHF.

V is TRBV7-2 and J is TRBJ1-1, with D possibly being TRBD1 (6 bases). Trimming cost V 3 bases and J 11 bases, with 19 bases left between them. Germline CDR1 SGHTA, CDR2 FQGNSA. The CDR3 extends over 14 amino acids. The DNA for the CDR3 is TGTGCCAGCAGCTTCGCCGACAGGCCATGGCAGGCTTTCTTT. It is translated as CASSFADRPWQAFF.

The rearrangement joins TRBV2 to TRBJ1-5; D possibly corresponds to TRBD1 (6 bases). Germline assignment: CDR1 SNHLY and CDR2 FYNNEI. The CDR3 is 15 amino acids. V lost 3 bases and J 2 bases, leaving 11 bases between the germline ends. CDR3 sequence (DNA): TGTGCCAGCAGTGATTGGGACATAGGCAATCAGCCCCAGCATTTT. Translated: CASSDWDIGNQPQHF.

The rearrangement links TRBV24-1 to TRBJ2-2; no definite D call. Germline V CDR1 and CDR2: KGHDR, SFDVKD. CDR3 length: 13 residues. Trimming cost V 3 bases and J 3 bases, with 4 bases left between them. The CDR3 is CATSDPYTGELFF. Written as DNA, the CDR3 is TGTGCCACCAGTGATCCTTACACCGGGGAGCTGTTTTTT.

This CDR3 is CASSNQGSYGYTF. The CDR3 DNA follows: TGCGCCAGTTCAAATCAGGGCAGCTATGGCTACACCTTC. The rearrangement uses TRBV5-1 and TRBJ1-2; tentative D call: TRBD1 (5 bases). The germline V gene encodes CDR1 SGHRS and CDR2 YFSETQ. The CDR3 runs to 13 residues. Trimming removed 8 bases at V and 4 bases at J, with 15 bases between.

The rearrangement uses TRBV6-5 and TRBJ2-5, with TRBD2 as a possible D gene (6 bases). The CDR3 runs 13 residues. Trimming left V 5 bases short and J 3 bases short, with 10 bases between. Germline V gene lookup returns CDR1 MNHEY and CDR2 SVGAGI. The CDR3 sequence is CASSRDSKETQYF. In DNA form, the CDR3 reads TGTGCCAGCAGTCGGGACTCTAAAGAGACCCAGTACTTC.

The V and J genes are TRBV29-1 and TRBJ1-2, with D possibly being TRBD1 (5 bases). V lost 2 bases and J lost 6, with 13 bases in between. The CDR3 totals 13 residues. In germline, CDR1 is SQVTM, CDR2 ANQGSEA. The DNA for the CDR3 is TGCAGCGTTGAACAGGGTTGGCAGGATGGCTACACCTTC. Translation gives CSVEQGWQDGYTF.

The CDR3 nucleotides read TGTGCCAGCAGTGATGGGACAGGGAAGCGCGCAGATACGCAGTATTTT. Its protein is CASSDGTGKRADTQYF. V gene TRBV25-1 combines with J gene TRBJ2-3, with TRBD1 matching over 9 bases. This CDR3 is 16 amino acids long. CDR1 MGHDK and CDR2 SYGVNS come from the germline V gene. J was trimmed by 4 bases and V by 3 bases; bases with no gene match: 8.

CDR3 nucleotides: TGCGCCAGCAGCTTGGAGCGGGGGGGGCAGTATTTT. Translation: CASSLERGGQYF. V usage is TRBV5-1 and J usage is TRBJ2-3, with TRBD2 identical over 10 bases. CDR1 is SGHRS and CDR2 is YFSETQ in the germline V gene. Trimming at V came to 0 bases and at J to 11 bases, leaving 0 bases not matched to a gene. The CDR3 runs 12 residues.

The V call is TRBV11-2, the J call TRBJ1-3; no clear D gene. This CDR3 is built from 16 residues. The V end was cut by 1 base, the J end by 0 bases, with 10 bases between. The germline CDR1 and CDR2 sequences are SGHAT and FQNNGV. The CDR3 protein is CASSLAAGSSGNTIYF. In DNA form, the CDR3 reads TGTGCCAGCAGCTTAGCGGCCGGGAGCTCTGGAAACACCATATATTTT.

This clone was counted between two and nine times. The J gene is TRBJ1-1, the V gene TRBV10-1; 8 nucleotides match TRBD1. The CDR3 sequence is 15 residues long. J was trimmed by 5 bases and V by 0 bases; bases with no gene match: 5. Germline V gives CDR1 WNHNN, CDR2 SYGVQD (reference sequence). CDR3 nucleotides: TGCGCCAGCAGTGAGTCCCGGACAGGGTGGACTGAAGCTTTCTTT. Translating gives CASSESRTGWTEAFF.

The V and J genes are TRBV11-2 and TRBJ2-1; TRBD2 might be the D (7 bases). Germline-derived CDR1 and CDR2 are SGHAT and FQNNGV. This CDR3 spans 14 amino acids. V was clipped by 5 bases and J by 9 bases, with 17 bases between them. This chain's CDR3 is CASSVRGGVGEQFF. DNA for the CDR3: TGTGCCAGCAGCGTAAGAGGGGGGGTCGGTGAGCAGTTCTTC.

This sequence joins TRBV6-6 and TRBJ1-2, with unresolved D. The V gene's germline CDR1 is MNHNY and CDR2 SVGAGI (reference sequence). V lost 2 bases, J lost 4 bases, and 8 bases lay in between. The CDR3 is 13 amino acids. In DNA, the CDR3 is TGTGCCAGCAGTTACGTTGGAGGCTATGGCTACACCTTC. It is translated as CASSYVGGYGYTF.

V and J are TRBV12-3 or TRBV12-4 and TRBJ1-1; no clear D gene. With 7 bases removed from V and 5 bases from J, the gap between germline ends came to 14 bases. The CDR3 extends over 13 amino acids. The CDR3 protein is CASTPERVTEAFF. For the CDR3, the DNA is TGTGCCAGCACCCCAGAGAGGGTGACTGAAGCTTTCTTT.

The chain links TRBV7-6 to TRBJ2-2; a weak D match, TRBD2 (5 bases). The CDR3 loop spans 15 amino acids. V dropped 1 base and J dropped 5 bases, with 11 bases sitting between them. The germline V gene encodes CDR1 SGHVS and CDR2 FNYEAQ. CDR3 sequence (DNA): TGTGCCAGCAGCTTAGTTAGCGTGGGGACCGGGGAGCTGTTTTTT. This sequence encodes CASSLVSVGTGELFF.

The genes are TRBV7-2 and TRBJ1-5; TRBD1 matches at 7 bases. Per germline, CDR1 SGHTA and CDR2 FQGNSA. V lost 0 bases, J lost 7 bases, and 9 bases stayed unmatched. The CDR3 totals 16 residues. This chain's CDR3 is CASSLAYNRGGQPQHF. The CDR3 coding sequence is TGTGCCAGCAGCTTAGCATATAACAGGGGTGGGCAGCCCCAGCATTTT.

J is TRBJ1-1 and V is TRBV2; maybe TRBD1 (6 bases). Trimming took off 5 bases at V and 0 bases at J, with 13 bases between the two ends. This CDR3 region has 15 residues. In germline, CDR1 is SNHLY, CDR2 FYNNEI. This chain's CDR3 is CASSISDRLNTEAFF. Written as DNA, the CDR3 is TGTGCCAGCAGTATCTCGGACAGACTGAACACTGAAGCTTTCTTT.

The V and J genes are TRBV28 and TRBJ1-6, with 7 bases aligning to TRBD1. The CDR3 covers 12 residues. Germline V gene lookup returns CDR1 MDHEN and CDR2 SYDVKM. The V gene end was trimmed by 10 bases and the J gene end by 10 bases; junction bases not matched to a gene: 7. CDR3 bases: TGTGCCATCGGACAGGTGAACTCACCCCTCCACTTT. Translated, it gives CAIGQVNSPLHF.

The chain is built from TRBV2 and TRBJ1-5; TRBD1 matches 8 bases. This CDR3 comprises 15 residues. Germline loops: CDR1 SNHLY, CDR2 FYNNEI. V trimming: 5 bases; J trimming: 2 bases; junction bases outside the gene matches: 5. For the CDR3, the DNA is TGTGCCAGCAGTCAGTCGGGACAGGGCAATCAGCCCCAGCATTTT. It translates to CASSQSGQGNQPQHF.

The chain links TRBV5-1 to TRBJ2-7; 10 nucleotides agree with TRBD2. From germline, CDR1 is SGHRS and CDR2 YFSETQ. The ends lost 5 bases at V and 1 base at J; junction bases unmatched: 6. CDR3 length: 15 amino acids. For the CDR3, the DNA is TGCGCCAGCAGGTCGGGGACTAGCGTTTCCTACGAGCAGTACTTC. The encoded protein is CASRSGTSVSYEQYF.

The chain is built from TRBV5-1 and TRBJ2-1; TRBD2 matches at 9 bases. The CDR3 runs to 17 residues. Germline CDR1 SGHRS, CDR2 YFSETQ. V lost 0 bases, J lost 1 base, and 5 bases stayed unmatched. CDR3 DNA sequence: TGCGCCAGCAGCTTGGGGACTAGCGCCTTTTCCTACAATGAGCAGTTCTTC. Translating it yields CASSLGTSAFSYNEQFF.

This clone has a single count. V is TRBV5-5 and J is TRBJ2-7; 12 bases map to TRBD1. V gave up 4 bases and J gave up 0 bases; unmatched junction bases: 2. The CDR3 runs 15 residues. CDR1 is SGHKS and CDR2 is YYEKEE in the germline V gene (reference sequence). CDR3 sequence: CASSMGQGASYEQYF. For the CDR3, the DNA is TGTGCCAGCAGCATGGGACAGGGGGCCTCCTACGAGCAGTACTTC. Drawing the rest from reference TRBV5-5 and TRBJ2-7, the complete variable domain is DAGVTQSPTHLIKTRGQQVTLRCSPISGHKSVSWYQQVLGQGPQFIFQYYEKEERGRGNFPDRFSARQFPNYSSELNVNALLLGDSALYLCASSMGQGASYEQYFGPGTRLTVT.